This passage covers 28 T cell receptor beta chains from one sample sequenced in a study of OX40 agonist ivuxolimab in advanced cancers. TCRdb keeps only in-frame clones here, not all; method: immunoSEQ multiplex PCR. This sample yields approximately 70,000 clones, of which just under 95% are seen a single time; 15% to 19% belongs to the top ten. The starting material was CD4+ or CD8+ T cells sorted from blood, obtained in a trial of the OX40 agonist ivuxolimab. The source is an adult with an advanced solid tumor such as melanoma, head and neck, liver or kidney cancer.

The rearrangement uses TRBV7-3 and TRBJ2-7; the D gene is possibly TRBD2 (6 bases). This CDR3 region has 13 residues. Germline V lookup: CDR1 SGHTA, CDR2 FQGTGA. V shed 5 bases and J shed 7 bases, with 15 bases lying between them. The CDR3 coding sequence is TGTGCCAGCAGCGAGGCCGGGAGTGGTGAGCAGTACTTC. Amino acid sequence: CASSEAGSGEQYF.

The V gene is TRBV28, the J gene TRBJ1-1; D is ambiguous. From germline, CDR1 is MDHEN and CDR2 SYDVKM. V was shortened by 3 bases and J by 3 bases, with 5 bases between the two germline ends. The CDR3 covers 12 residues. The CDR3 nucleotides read TGTGCCAGCAGTTTTGGGGACACTGAAGCTTTCTTT. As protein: CASSFGDTEAFF.

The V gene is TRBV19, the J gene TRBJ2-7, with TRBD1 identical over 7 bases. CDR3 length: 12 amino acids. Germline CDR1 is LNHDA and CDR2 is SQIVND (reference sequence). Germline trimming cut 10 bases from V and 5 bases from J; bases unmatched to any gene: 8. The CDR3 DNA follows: TGTGCCACCGCGACAGGGTCCGACGAGCAGTACTTC. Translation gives CATATGSDEQYF.

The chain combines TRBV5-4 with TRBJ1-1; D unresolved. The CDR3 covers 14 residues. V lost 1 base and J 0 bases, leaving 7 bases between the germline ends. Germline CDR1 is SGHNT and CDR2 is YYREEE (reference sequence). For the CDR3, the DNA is TGTGCCAGCAGCTTGTATCAGGTGAACACTGAAGCTTTCTTT. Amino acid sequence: CASSLYQVNTEAFF.

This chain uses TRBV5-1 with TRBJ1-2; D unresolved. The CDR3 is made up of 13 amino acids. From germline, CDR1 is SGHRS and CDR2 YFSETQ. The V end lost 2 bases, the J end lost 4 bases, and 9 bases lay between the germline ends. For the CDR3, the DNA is TGCGCCAGCAGCTTCGGAGGGCTCTATGGCTACACCTTC. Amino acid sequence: CASSFGGLYGYTF.

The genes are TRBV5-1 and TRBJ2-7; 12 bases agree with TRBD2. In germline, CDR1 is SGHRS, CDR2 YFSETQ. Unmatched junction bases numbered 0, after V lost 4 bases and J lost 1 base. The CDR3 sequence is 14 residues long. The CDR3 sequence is CASSLAGGSYEQYF. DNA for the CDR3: TGCGCCAGCAGCCTAGCGGGAGGGTCCTACGAGCAGTACTTC.

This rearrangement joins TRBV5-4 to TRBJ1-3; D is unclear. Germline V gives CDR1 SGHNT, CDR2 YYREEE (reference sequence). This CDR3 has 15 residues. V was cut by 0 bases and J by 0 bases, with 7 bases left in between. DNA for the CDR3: TGTGCCAGCAGCTTGGGTTTGGGCTCTGGAAACACCATATATTTT. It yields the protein CASSLGLGSGNTIYF. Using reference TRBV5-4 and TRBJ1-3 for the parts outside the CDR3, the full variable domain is ETGVTQSPTHLIKTRGQQVTLRCSSQSGHNTVSWYQQALGQGPQFIFQYYREEENGRGNFPPRFSGLQFPNYSSELNVNALELDDSALYLCASSLGLGSGNTIYFGEGSWLTVV.

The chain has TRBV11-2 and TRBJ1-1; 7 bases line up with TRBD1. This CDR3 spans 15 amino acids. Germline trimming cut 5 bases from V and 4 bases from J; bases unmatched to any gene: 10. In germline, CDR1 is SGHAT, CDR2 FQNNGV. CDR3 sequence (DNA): TGTGCCAGCAGCCCCTCAGGGGGGGCGAGCACTGAAGCTTTCTTT. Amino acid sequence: CASSPSGGASTEAFF. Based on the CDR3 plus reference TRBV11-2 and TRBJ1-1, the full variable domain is EAGVAQSPRYKIIEKRQSVAFWCNPISGHATLYWYQQILGQGPKLLIQFQNNGVVDDSQLPKDRFSAERLKGVDSTLKIQPAKLEDSAVYLCASSPSGGASTEAFFGQGTRLTVV.

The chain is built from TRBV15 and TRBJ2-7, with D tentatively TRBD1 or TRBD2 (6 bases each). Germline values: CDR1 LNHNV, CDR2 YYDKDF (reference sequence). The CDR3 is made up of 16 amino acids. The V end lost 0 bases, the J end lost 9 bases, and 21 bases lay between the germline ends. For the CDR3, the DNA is TGTGCCACCAGCAGAGACAGGGGAGGAGGGATAGGAAGGCAGTACTTC. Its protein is CATSRDRGGGIGRQYF.

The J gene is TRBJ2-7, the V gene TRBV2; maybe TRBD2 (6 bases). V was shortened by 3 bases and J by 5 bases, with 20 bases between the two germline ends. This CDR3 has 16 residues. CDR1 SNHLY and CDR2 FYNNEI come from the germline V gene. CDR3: CASSDQRANFRDEQYF. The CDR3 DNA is TGTGCCAGCAGTGACCAGCGGGCCAACTTTAGGGACGAGCAGTACTTC.

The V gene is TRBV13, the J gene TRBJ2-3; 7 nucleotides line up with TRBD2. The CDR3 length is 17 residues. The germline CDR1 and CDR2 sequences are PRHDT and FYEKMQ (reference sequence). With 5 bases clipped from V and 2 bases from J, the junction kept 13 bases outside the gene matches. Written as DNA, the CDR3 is TGTGCCAGCAGCCACGGGGGTCTAGCGGCGATCACAGATACGCAGTATTTT. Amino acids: CASSHGGLAAITDTQYF. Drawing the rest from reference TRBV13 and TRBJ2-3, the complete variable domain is AAGVIQSPRHLIKEKRETATLKCYPIPRHDTVYWYQQGPGQDPQFLISFYEKMQSDKGSIPDRFSAQQFSDYHSELNMSSLELGDSALYFCASSHGGLAAITDTQYFGPGTRLTVL.

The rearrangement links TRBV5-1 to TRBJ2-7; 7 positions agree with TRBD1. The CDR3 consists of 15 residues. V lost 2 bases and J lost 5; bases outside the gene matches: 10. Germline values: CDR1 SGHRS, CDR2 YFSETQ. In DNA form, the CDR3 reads TGCGCCAGCAGCTTTACGACAGGGACGTTCGACGAGCAGTACTTC. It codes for CASSFTTGTFDEQYF.

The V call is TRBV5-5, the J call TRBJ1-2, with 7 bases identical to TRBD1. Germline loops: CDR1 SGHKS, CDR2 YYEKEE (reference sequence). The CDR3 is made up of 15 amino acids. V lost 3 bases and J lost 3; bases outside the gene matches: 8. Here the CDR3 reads CASSWGQQLYYGYTF. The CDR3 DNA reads TGTGCCAGCAGCTGGGGACAGCAGCTCTACTATGGCTACACCTTC.

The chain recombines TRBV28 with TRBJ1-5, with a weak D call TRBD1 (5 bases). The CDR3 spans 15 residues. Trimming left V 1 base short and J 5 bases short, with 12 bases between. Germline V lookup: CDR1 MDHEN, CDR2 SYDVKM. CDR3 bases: TGTGCCAGCAGTTTATTAAGCAGGGTAGATCAGCCCCAGCATTTT. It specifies CASSLLSRVDQPQHF. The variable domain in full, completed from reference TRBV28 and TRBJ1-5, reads DVKVTQSSRYLVKRTGEKVFLECVQDMDHENMFWYRQDPGLGLRLIYFSYDVKMKEKGDIPEGYSVSREKKERFSLILESASTNQTSMYLCASSLLSRVDQPQHFGDGTRLSIL.

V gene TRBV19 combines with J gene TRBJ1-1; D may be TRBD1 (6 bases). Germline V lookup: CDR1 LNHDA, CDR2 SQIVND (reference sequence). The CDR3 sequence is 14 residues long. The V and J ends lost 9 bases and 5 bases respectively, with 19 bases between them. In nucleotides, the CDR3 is TGTGCCAGCCACACAGGGCGGGGGGGAACTGAAGCTTTCTTT. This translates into CASHTGRGGTEAFF.

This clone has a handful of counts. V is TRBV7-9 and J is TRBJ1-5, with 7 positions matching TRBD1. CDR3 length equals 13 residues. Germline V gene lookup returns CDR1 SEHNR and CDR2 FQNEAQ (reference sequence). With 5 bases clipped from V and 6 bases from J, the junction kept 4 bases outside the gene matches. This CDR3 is CASSPGGSQPQHF. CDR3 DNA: TGTGCCAGCAGCCCAGGGGGGAGTCAGCCCCAGCATTTT.

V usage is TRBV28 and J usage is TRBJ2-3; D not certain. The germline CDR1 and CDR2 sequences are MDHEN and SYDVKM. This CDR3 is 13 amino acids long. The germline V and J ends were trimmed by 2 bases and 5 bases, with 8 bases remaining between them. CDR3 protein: CASSLPSIDTQYF. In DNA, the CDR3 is TGTGCCAGCAGTTTACCCTCCATAGATACGCAGTATTTT. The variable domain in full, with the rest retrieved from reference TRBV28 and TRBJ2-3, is DVKVTQSSRYLVKRTGEKVFLECVQDMDHENMFWYRQDPGLGLRLIYFSYDVKMKEKGDIPEGYSVSREKKERFSLILESASTNQTSMYLCASSLPSIDTQYFGPGTRLTVL.

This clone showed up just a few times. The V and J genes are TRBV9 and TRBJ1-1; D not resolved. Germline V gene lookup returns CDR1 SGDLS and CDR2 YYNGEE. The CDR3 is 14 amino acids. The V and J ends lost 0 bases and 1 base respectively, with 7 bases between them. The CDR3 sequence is CASSVAAGNTEAFF. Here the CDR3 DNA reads TGTGCCAGCAGCGTAGCTGCAGGGAACACTGAAGCTTTCTTT. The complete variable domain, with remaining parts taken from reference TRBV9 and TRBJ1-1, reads DSGVTQTPKHLITATGQRVTLRCSPRSGDLSVYWYQQSLDQGLQFLIQYYNGEERAKGNILERFSAQQFPDLHSELNLSSLELGDSALYFCASSVAAGNTEAFFGQGTRLTVV.

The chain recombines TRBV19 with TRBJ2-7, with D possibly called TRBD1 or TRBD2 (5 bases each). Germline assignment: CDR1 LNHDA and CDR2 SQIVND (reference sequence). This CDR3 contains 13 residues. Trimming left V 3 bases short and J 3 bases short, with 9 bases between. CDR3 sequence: CASSMSGSYEQYF. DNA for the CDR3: TGTGCCAGTAGTATGTCAGGGAGCTACGAGCAGTACTTC.

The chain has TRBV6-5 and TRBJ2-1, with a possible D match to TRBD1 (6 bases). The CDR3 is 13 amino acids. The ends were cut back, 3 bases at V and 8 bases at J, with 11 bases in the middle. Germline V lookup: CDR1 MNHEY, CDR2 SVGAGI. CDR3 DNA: TGTGCCAGCAGTTATTCCAGGGGTTATGAGCAGTTCTTC. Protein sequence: CASSYSRGYEQFF.

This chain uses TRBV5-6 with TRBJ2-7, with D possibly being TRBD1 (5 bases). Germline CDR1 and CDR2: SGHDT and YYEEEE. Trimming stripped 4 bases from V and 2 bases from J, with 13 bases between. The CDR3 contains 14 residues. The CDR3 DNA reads TGTGCCAGCAGCGCCCGGACATCTACCTACGAGCAGTACTTC. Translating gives CASSARTSTYEQYF.

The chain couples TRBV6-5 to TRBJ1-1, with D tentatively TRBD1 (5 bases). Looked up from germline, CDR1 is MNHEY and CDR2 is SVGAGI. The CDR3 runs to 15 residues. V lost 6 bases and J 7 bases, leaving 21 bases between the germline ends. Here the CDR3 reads CASRESGGRVDEAFF. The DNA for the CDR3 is TGTGCCAGCAGAGAGTCGGGGGGTAGGGTGGATGAAGCTTTCTTT.

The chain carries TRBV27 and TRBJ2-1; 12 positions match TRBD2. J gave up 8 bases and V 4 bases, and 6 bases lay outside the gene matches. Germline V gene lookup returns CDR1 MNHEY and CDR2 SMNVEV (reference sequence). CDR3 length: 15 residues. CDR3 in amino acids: CASSSRLAGVHEQFF. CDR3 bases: TGTGCCAGCAGTTCCAGACTAGCGGGAGTGCATGAGCAGTTCTTC.

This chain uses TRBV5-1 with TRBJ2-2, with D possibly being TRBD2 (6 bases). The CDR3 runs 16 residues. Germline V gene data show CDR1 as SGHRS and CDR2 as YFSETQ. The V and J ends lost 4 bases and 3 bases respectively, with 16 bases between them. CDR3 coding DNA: TGCGCCAGCAGCGTGGAGGGCGGTGCGTACACCGGGGAGCTGTTTTTT. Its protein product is CASSVEGGAYTGELFF.

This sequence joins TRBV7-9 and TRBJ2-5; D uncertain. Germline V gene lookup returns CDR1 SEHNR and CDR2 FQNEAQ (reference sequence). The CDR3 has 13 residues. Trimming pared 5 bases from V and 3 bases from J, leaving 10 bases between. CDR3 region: CASSHGREETQYF. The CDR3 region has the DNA TGTGCCAGCAGCCACGGACGAGAAGAGACCCAGTACTTC.

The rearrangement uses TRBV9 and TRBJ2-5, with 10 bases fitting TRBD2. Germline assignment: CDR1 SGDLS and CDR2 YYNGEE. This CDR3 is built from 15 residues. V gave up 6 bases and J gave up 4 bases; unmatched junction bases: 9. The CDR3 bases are TGTGCCAGCACCGGACCCTTAGCGGGAGGAGAGACCCAGTACTTC. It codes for CASTGPLAGGETQYF.

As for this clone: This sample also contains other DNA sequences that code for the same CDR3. The CDR3 DNA reads TGTGCCAGCAGCCTAGCGGGTAGCTCCTACAATGAGCAGTTCTTC. Its protein is CASSLAGSSYNEQFF. The chain has TRBV27 and TRBJ2-1; TRBD2 agrees at 8 bases. Germline values: CDR1 MNHEY, CDR2 SMNVEV (reference sequence). This CDR3 comprises 15 residues. Trimming removed 6 bases from V and 0 bases from J; junction bases left unmatched: 4.

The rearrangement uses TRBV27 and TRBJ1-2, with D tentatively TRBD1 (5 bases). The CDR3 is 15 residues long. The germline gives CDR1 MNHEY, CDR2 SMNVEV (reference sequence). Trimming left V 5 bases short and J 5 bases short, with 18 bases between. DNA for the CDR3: TGTGCCAGCAGTCACCTCCGGGACCGACCTTATGGCTACACCTTC. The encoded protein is CASSHLRDRPYGYTF.